This TCR beta chain is drawn from a study of blood T cell repertoires in COVID-19. V lost 4 bases and J 4 bases, leaving 17 bases between the germline ends. CDR1 SGHDN and CDR2 FVKESK come from the germline V gene. This CDR3 is built from 16 residues. Using immunoSEQ multiplex PCR, the repertoire was profiled, and TCRdb retains in-frame clones only, with some absent. The sample holds fewer than 85,000 clones, approximately 82% seen once. The chain couples TRBV14 to TRBJ1-3; no reliable D call. This TCR was recovered from a human donor in a cohort sampled during active COVID-19. Source material: peripheral blood. The CDR3 loop is CASSRRNAGRGNTIYF. The DNA for the CDR3 is TGTGCCAGCAGCCGAAGAAACGCAGGTCGGGGAAACACCATATATTTT.